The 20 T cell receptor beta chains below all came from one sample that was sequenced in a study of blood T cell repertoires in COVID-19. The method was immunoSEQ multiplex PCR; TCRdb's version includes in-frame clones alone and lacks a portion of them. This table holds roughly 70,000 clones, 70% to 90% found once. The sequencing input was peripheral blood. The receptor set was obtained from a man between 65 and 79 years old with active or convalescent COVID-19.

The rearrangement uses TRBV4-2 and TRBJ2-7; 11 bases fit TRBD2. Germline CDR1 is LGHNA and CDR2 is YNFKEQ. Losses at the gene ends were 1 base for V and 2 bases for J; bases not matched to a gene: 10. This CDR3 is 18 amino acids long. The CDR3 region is CASSQASGTSGPTYEQYF. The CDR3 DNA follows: TGTGCCAGCAGCCAAGCATCCGGGACTAGCGGACCAACCTACGAGCAGTACTTC.

CDR3 residues: CASKQGDGNTIYF. DNA of the CDR3: TGTGCCAGTAAGCAAGGGGATGGAAACACCATATATTTT. The chain is built from TRBV19 and TRBJ1-3; weak D call: TRBD1 (5 bases). The germline V gene has CDR1 LNHDA and CDR2 SQIVND (reference sequence). The CDR3 totals 13 residues. V was shortened by 7 bases and J by 3 bases, with 10 bases between the two germline ends.

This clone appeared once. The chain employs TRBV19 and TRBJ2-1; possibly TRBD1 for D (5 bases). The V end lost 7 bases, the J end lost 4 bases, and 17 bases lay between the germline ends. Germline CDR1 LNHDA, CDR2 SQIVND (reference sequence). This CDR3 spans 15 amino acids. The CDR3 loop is CASTPGSSTYNEQFF. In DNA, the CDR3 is TGTGCCAGTACTCCAGGGTCATCCACTTACAATGAGCAGTTCTTC.

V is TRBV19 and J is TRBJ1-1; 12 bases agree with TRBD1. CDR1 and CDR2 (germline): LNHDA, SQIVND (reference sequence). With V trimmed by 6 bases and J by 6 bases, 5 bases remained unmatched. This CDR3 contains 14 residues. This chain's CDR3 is CASSTGQGAAEAFF. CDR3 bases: TGTGCCAGTAGCACGGGACAGGGGGCGGCTGAAGCTTTCTTT.

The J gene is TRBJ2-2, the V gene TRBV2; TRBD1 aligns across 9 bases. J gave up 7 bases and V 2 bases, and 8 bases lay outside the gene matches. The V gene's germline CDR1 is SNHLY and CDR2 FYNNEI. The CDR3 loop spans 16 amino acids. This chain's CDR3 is CASSEYTGGAGGELFF. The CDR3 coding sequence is TGTGCCAGCAGTGAATACACAGGGGGCGCGGGCGGGGAGCTGTTTTTT.

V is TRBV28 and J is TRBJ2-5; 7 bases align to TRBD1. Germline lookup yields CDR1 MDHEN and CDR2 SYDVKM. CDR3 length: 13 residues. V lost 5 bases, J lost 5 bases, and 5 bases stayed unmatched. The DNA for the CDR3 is TGTGCCAGCAGTACAGGGGTCGCCGAGACCCAGTACTTC. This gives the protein CASSTGVAETQYF.

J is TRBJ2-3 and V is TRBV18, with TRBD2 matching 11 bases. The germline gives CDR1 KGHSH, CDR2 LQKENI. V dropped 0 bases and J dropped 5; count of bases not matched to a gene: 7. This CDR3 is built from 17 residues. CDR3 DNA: TGTGCCAGCTCACCACCAAAAGGGACTAGCGGTGGAGATACGCAGTATTTT. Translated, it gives CASSPPKGTSGGDTQYF.

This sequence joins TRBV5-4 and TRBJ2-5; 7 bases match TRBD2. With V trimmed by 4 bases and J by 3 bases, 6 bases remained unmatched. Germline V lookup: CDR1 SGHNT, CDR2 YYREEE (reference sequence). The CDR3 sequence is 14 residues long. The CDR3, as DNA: TGTGCCAGCAGCCCTGAGCTAGCGGAAGAGACCCAGTACTTC. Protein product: CASSPELAEETQYF.

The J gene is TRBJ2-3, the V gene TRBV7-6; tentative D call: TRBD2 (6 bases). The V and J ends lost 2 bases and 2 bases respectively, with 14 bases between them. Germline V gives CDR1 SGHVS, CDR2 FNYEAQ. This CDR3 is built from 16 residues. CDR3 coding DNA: TGTGCCAGCAGCTTAATGGTGCGGGGAACCACAGATACGCAGTATTTT. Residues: CASSLMVRGTTDTQYF.

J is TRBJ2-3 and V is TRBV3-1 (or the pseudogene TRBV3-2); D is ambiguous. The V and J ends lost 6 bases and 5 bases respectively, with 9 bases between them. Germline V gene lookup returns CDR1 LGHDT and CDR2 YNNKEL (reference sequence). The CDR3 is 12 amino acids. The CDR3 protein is CASSSTGDTQYF. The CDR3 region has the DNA TGTGCCAGCAGTTCCACGGGAGATACGCAGTATTTT.

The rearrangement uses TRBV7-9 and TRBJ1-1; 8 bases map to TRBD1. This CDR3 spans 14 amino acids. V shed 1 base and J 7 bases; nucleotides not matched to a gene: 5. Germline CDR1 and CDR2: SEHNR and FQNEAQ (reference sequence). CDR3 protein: CASSLVGTGGEAFF. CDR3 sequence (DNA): TGTGCCAGCAGCTTAGTGGGAACAGGGGGTGAAGCTTTCTTT. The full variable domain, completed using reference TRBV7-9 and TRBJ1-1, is DTGVSQNPRHKITKRGQNVTFRCDPISEHNRLYWYRQTLGQGPEFLTYFQNEAQLEKSRLLSDRFSAERPKGSFSTLEIQRTEQGDSAMYLCASSLVGTGGEAFFGQGTRLTVV.

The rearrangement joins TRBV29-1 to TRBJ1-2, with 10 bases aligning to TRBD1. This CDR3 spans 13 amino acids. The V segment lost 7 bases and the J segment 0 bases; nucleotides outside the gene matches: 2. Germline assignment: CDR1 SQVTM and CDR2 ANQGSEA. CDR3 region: CSGGTGANYGYTF. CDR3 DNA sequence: TGCAGCGGGGGGACAGGGGCTAACTATGGCTACACCTTC.

CDR3 DNA sequence: TGCGCCAGCAGCCTCAGGGGTTGGGGCCTCGTCTCTGGAAACACCATATATTTT. Its protein product is CASSLRGWGLVSGNTIYF. The chain joins TRBV10-1 to TRBJ1-3; a possible D gene is TRBD1 (6 bases). Deletions cut 6 bases from V and 0 bases from J, with 21 bases between. Germline CDR1 reads WNHNN; CDR2 reads SYGVQD (reference sequence). This CDR3 spans 18 amino acids.

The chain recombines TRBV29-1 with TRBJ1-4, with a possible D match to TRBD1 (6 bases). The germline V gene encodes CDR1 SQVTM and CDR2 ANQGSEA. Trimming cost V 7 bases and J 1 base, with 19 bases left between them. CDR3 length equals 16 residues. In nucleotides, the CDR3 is TGCAGCGCAGAGGTGCGGGCAGGGGAAACTAATGAAAAACTGTTTTTT. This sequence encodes CSAEVRAGETNEKLFF.

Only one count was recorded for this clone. The CDR3 sequence: CASSFTSGRADTQYF. DNA of the CDR3: TGTGCCAGCAGTTTCACTAGCGGGAGGGCAGATACGCAGTATTTT. V and J are TRBV28 and TRBJ2-3; 13 positions agree with TRBD2. CDR1 and CDR2 from the germline V gene are MDHEN and SYDVKM. Germline trimming cut 3 bases from V and 4 bases from J; bases unmatched to any gene: 1. The CDR3 sequence is 15 residues long.

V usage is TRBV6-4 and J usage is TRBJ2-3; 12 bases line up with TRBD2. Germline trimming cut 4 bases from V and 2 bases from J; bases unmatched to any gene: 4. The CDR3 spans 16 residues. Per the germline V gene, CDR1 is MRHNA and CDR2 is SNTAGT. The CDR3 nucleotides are TGTGCCAGCAGTGCCACTAGCGGGGGGCACACAGATACGCAGTATTTT. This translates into CASSATSGGHTDTQYF.

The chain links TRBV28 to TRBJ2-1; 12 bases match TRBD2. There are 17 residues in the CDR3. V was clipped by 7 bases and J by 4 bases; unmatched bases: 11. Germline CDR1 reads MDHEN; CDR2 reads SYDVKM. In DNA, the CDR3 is TGTGCCAGCAAGGGGACAGGCGGACTAGCGGGGTACAATGAGCAGTTCTTC. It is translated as CASKGTGGLAGYNEQFF.

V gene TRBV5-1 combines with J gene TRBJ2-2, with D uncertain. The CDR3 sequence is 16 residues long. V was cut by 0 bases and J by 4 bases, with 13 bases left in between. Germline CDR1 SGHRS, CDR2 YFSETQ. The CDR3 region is CASSLAEVGSTGELFF. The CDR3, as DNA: TGCGCCAGCAGCTTGGCCGAGGTTGGCTCCACCGGGGAGCTGTTTTTT. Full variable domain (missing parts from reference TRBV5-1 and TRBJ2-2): KAGVTQTPRYLIKTRGQQVTLSCSPISGHRSVSWYQQTPGQGLQFLFEYFSETQRNKGNFPGRFSGRQFSNSRSEMNVSTLELGDSALYLCASSLAEVGSTGELFFGEGSRLTVL.

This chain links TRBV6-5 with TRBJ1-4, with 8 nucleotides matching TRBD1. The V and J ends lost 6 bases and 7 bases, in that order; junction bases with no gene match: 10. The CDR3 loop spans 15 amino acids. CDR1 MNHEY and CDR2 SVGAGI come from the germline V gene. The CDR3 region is CASSLRGQMGEKLFF. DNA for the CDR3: TGTGCCAGCAGCCTCAGGGGGCAAATGGGTGAAAAACTGTTTTTT.

The CDR3 protein is CAWSAGLASNEQFF. In DNA, the CDR3 is TGTGCCTGGAGTGCGGGACTAGCGAGCAATGAGCAGTTCTTC. V gene TRBV30 combines with J gene TRBJ2-1; 10 nucleotides agree with TRBD2. This CDR3 is 14 amino acids long. Unmatched junction bases numbered 3, after V lost 1 base and J lost 6 bases. The germline gives CDR1 GTSNPN, CDR2 SVGIG (reference sequence).